These T cell receptor beta chains were read from a single sample in a study of T cell responses to AZD1222 COVID-19 vaccine. Produced via immunoSEQ multiplex PCR; TCRdb's table is partial and in-frame only. The sample lists 100,000 or so clones; more than 70% were seen once. Sample: peripheral blood, taken on day 0 of AZD1222 vaccination. Receptors originate from an adult in good health. Each CDR3 is given with its conserved first and last residue. The D gene is left open where the match is weak. Part of the rows lack a size; the others show once, few, many or a class for expanded clones.

d_gene	j_gene	abundance	v_gene	CDR3aa	CDR3nt
TRBD2	TRBJ2-7	NA	TRBV5-1	CASSLSGLAGVYEQYF	TGCGCCAGCAGCTTGTCGGGACTAGCGGGGGTCTACGAGCAGTACTTC
NA	TRBJ1-1	once	TRBV18	CASSPVVFNTEAFF	TGTGCCAGCTCACCGGTAGTTTTTAACACTGAAGCTTTCTTT
TRBD1	TRBJ1-6	once	TRBV12-5	CASATGQTYSPLHF	TGTGCTAGTGCTACGGGACAGACATATTCACCCCTCCACTTT
NA	TRBJ1-2	NA	TRBV5-3	CARSLDRVGMGANYGYTF	TGTGCCAGAAGCTTGGACAGGGTCGGCATGGGGGCTAACTATGGCTACACCTTC
TRBD2	TRBJ2-1	NA	TRBV27	CASGLTSVHEQFF	TGTGCCAGCGGGCTGACTAGCGTCCATGAGCAGTTCTTC
TRBD2	TRBJ2-3	NA	TRBV14	CASSQGLTTSGGARTVKDTQYF	TGTGCCAGCAGCCAAGGGTTAACAACTAGCGGGGGGGCCCGCACGGTTAAAGATACGCAGTATTTT
NA	TRBJ1-2	NA	TRBV2	CASSDGGTNYGYTF	TGTGCCAGCAGTGACGGGGGAACCAACTATGGCTACACCTTC
NA	TRBJ1-1	NA	TRBV5-1	CASSLGTGENTEAFF	TGCGCCAGCAGCTTGGGCACGGGAGAGAACACTGAAGCTTTCTTT
NA	TRBJ1-6	NA	TRBV28	CASSSRDSPLHF	TGTGCCAGCAGCTCGAGGGATTCACCCCTCCACTTT
TRBD1	TRBJ1-1	NA	TRBV9	CASSVGTGPNTEAFF	TGTGCCAGCAGCGTAGGGACAGGGCCTAACACTGAAGCTTTCTTT
NA	TRBJ2-4	NA	TRBV11-1	CASSLAHGQENIQYF	TGTGCCAGCAGCTTAGCGCATGGACAAGAAAACATTCAGTACTTC
NA	TRBJ1-5	NA	TRBV20-1	CSASPYDRQPQHF	TGCAGTGCTAGTCCCTACGACCGTCAGCCCCAGCATTTT
NA	TRBJ1-2	NA	TRBV30	CAWTTGPYGYTF	TGTGCCTGGACCACAGGGCCCTATGGCTACACCTTC
TRBD1	TRBJ1-1	NA	TRBV4-3	CASSQDSGGNTEAFF	TGCGCCAGCAGCCAGGACTCAGGGGGCAACACTGAAGCTTTCTTT
NA	TRBJ2-6	NA	TRBV4-1	CASSQRERTGANVLTF	TGCGCCAGCAGCCAGAGGGAAAGAACTGGGGCCAACGTCCTGACTTTC
NA	TRBJ2-6	NA	TRBV4-1	CASSQEATSSGANVLTF	TGCGCCAGCAGCCAAGAGGCTACTAGCTCTGGGGCCAACGTCCTGACTTTC
NA	TRBJ2-7	once	TRBV21-1	CASSNGGVAGGFRYF	TGTGCCAGCAGCAATGGAGGGGTAGCGGGGGGCTTTCGGTACTTC
TRBD1	TRBJ2-2	NA	TRBV2	CASSGQGATGELFF	TGTGCTAGCAGCGGGCAGGGGGCTACCGGGGAGCTGTTTTTT
NA	TRBJ1-2	NA	TRBV3-1/TRBV3-2	CASSQEEKGYGYTF	TGTGCCAGCAGCCAAGAGGAGAAAGGGTACGGCTACACCTTC
NA	TRBJ2-5	NA	TRBV7-2	CASSLLARGPYQETQYF	TGTGCCAGCAGCTTGCTAGCGCGGGGCCCTTACCAAGAGACCCAGTACTTC
TRBD2	TRBJ2-2	few	TRBV5-1	CASSLETGGPAGELFF	TGCGCCAGCAGCTTGGAAACGGGGGGGCCCGCCGGGGAGCTGTTTTTT
TRBD2	TRBJ2-5	NA	TRBV5-1	CASSLAFSGGQETQYF	TGCGCCAGCAGCTTGGCGTTTAGCGGGGGCCAAGAGACCCAGTACTTC
NA	TRBJ1-6	NA	TRBV12-3/TRBV12-4	CASSSSRPLHF	TGTGCCAGCAGTTCGTCTAGACCCCTCCACTTT
TRBD1	TRBJ1-1	NA	TRBV6-5	CASSYSARTGSEAFF	TGTGCCAGCAGTTACTCCGCCAGGACAGGGTCTGAAGCTTTCTTT
TRBD1	TRBJ1-4	NA	TRBV6-5	CATSGQGNEKLFF	TGTGCCACCTCGGGACAGGGAAATGAAAAACTGTTTTTT
NA	TRBJ1-4	NA	TRBV28	CASSFFRGAEKLFF	TGTGCCAGCAGTTTTTTTCGCGGGGCTGAAAAACTGTTTTTT
NA	TRBJ1-2	NA	TRBV7-3	CASSLNRGGGYTF	TGTGCCAGCAGCTTAAACCGGGGCGGTGGCTACACCTTC
NA	TRBJ2-3	NA	TRBV5-1	CASSLGQLTDTQYF	TGCGCCAGCAGCTTGGGACAGCTAACAGATACGCAGTATTTT
NA	TRBJ2-7	NA	TRBV21-1	CASSNPPGQRPLRKFYEQYF	TGTGCCAGCAGCAATCCTCCGGGACAGAGGCCCCTTAGGAAGTTCTACGAGCAGTACTTC
NA	TRBJ1-2	NA	TRBV28	CASSPPLGDTTYYGYTF	TGTGCCAGCAGTCCACCCCTTGGGGATACAACCTACTATGGCTACACCTTC
TRBD2	TRBJ2-3	NA	TRBV4-1	CASRGERGGVTDTQYF	TGCGCCAGCAGGGGTGAGCGGGGGGGCGTCACAGATACGCAGTATTTT
TRBD2	TRBJ2-7	NA	TRBV4-3	CASSQVAVPGGANPYEQYF	TGCGCCAGCAGCCAAGTAGCCGTCCCCGGGGGGGCTAATCCCTACGAGCAGTACTTC
TRBD1	TRBJ1-1	NA	TRBV4-1	CASSQDLDRASMNTEAFF	TGCGCCAGCAGCCAAGACCTAGACAGGGCTTCCATGAACACTGAAGCTTTCTTT
NA	TRBJ2-7	NA	TRBV30	CAWSVAGEQYF	TGTGCCTGGAGTGTCGCGGGCGAGCAGTACTTC
NA	TRBJ2-7	once	TRBV5-1	CASSLDGSYEQYF	TGCGCCAGCAGCTTAGACGGCTCCTACGAGCAGTACTTC
TRBD2	TRBJ2-7	NA	TRBV13	CASSSTSGSYEQYF	TGTGCCAGCAGCTCAACTAGCGGTTCCTACGAGCAGTACTTC
NA	TRBJ2-3	NA	TRBV24-1	CATSDEGATGDTQYF	TGTGCCACCAGTGATGAAGGGGCTACGGGAGATACGCAGTATTTT
TRBD1	TRBJ2-1	once	TRBV6-5	CASSLGQGVYNEQFF	TGTGCCAGCAGCCTCGGACAGGGGGTCTACAATGAGCAGTTCTTC
TRBD1	TRBJ2-7	NA	TRBV5-1	CASSPGQGSYEQYF	TGCGCCAGCAGCCCCGGACAGGGCTCCTACGAGCAGTACTTC
NA	TRBJ2-7	NA	TRBV18	CASSATTTQGSYEQYF	TGTGCCAGCTCAGCCACAACAACCCAGGGATCCTACGAGCAGTACTTC
NA	TRBJ1-2	NA	TRBV25-1	CASSESVGGYGYTF	TGTGCCAGCAGTGAATCGGTAGGGGGCTATGGCTACACCTTC
TRBD1	TRBJ1-1	once	TRBV5-1	CASSLRDSTNTEAFF	TGCGCCAGCAGCTTGAGGGACAGCACTAACACTGAAGCTTTCTTT
TRBD1	TRBJ1-2	NA	TRBV9	CASSAPTTPGQTGYGYTF	TGTGCCAGCAGCGCCCCGACGACCCCGGGACAGACCGGCTATGGCTACACCTTC
NA	TRBJ2-5	NA	TRBV2	CASSGWETQYF	TGTGCCAGCAGTGGTTGGGAGACCCAGTACTTC
TRBD1	TRBJ2-5	NA	TRBV5-1	CASSWGTGDKETQYF	TGCGCCAGCAGCTGGGGGACAGGCGATAAAGAGACCCAGTACTTC
NA	TRBJ1-2	NA	TRBV5-4	CASSLGGPPDYGYTF	TGTGCCAGCAGCTTGGGGGGGCCACCAGACTATGGCTACACCTTC
NA	TRBJ2-6	NA	TRBV7-3	CASSLTGPSSGANVLTF	TGTGCCAGCAGCTTAACGGGGCCCTCCTCTGGGGCCAACGTCCTGACTTTC
TRBD2	TRBJ2-3	NA	TRBV7-2	CASSLGIGGALDTQYF	TGTGCCAGCAGCTTAGGCATCGGGGGGGCCCTAGATACGCAGTATTTT
NA	TRBJ2-3	NA	TRBV4-3	CASSQGPLGDTQYF	TGCGCCAGCAGCCAGGGACCCCTCGGTGATACGCAGTATTTT
NA	TRBJ2-1	NA	TRBV19	CASSRRGRYNEQFF	TGTGCCAGTAGTAGGCGGGGTCGCTACAATGAGCAGTTCTTC
NA	TRBJ1-1	once	TRBV11-1	CASSFDTNTEAFF	TGTGCCAGCAGCTTCGACACAAACACTGAAGCTTTCTTT
NA	TRBJ1-2	NA	TRBV20-1	CSASFIGPDGYTF	TGCAGTGCTAGTTTCATCGGGCCGGATGGCTACACCTTC
TRBD2	TRBJ2-3	NA	TRBV6-6	CASTYGGASDTQYF	TGTGCCAGCACCTACGGGGGGGCCTCAGATACGCAGTATTTT
NA	TRBJ1-2	NA	TRBV7-3	CASSLGPPRGGDYGYTF	TGTGCCAGCAGCTTGGGGCCCCCTCGGGGTGGCGACTATGGCTACACCTTC
NA	TRBJ1-1	NA	TRBV11-2	CASSLVDRHRGIPEAFF	TGTGCCAGCAGCTTAGTCGATAGACACCGGGGCATTCCTGAAGCTTTCTTT
NA	TRBJ1-2	NA	TRBV29-1	CSVDSRAYGYTF	TGCAGCGTTGACTCCAGGGCCTATGGCTACACCTTC